The 15 T cell receptor beta chains listed next were all sequenced from one sample in a study of cytomegalovirus exposure and HLA in healthy donors. The table came from immunoSEQ multiplex PCR; TCRdb's copy has only in-frame clones and leaves some out. The sample yields 200,000 to 250,000 clones, roughly 80% seen once. Sample: PBMCs. These receptors were obtained from a woman between 18 and 30 years old in good health and CMV-seronegative.

The table lists this clone with a few counts. This sequence joins TRBV7-9 and TRBJ2-7; D gene ambiguous. Germline V lookup: CDR1 SEHNR, CDR2 FQNEAQ (reference sequence). The CDR3 has 12 residues. V gave up 6 bases and J gave up 5 bases, with 11 bases separating them. This CDR3 is CASRSSADEQYF. CDR3 nucleotide sequence: TGTGCCAGCAGGTCTTCGGCGGACGAGCAGTACTTC. The full variable domain, its missing parts supplied by reference TRBV7-9 and TRBJ2-7, is DTGVSQNPRHKITKRGQNVTFRCDPISEHNRLYWYRQTLGQGPEFLTYFQNEAQLEKSRLLSDRFSAERPKGSFSTLEIQRTEQGDSAMYLCASRSSADEQYFGPGTRLTVT.

The chain has TRBV19 and TRBJ2-1, with TRBD1 matching over 9 bases. CDR1 LNHDA and CDR2 SQIVND come from the germline V gene (reference sequence). This CDR3 region has 16 residues. The V and J ends lost 4 bases and 4 bases, in that order; junction bases with no gene match: 8. This CDR3 reads CASSNGQGMRYNEQFF. CDR3 coding DNA: TGTGCCAGTAGTAATGGACAGGGGATGAGATACAATGAGCAGTTCTTC.

CDR3 sequence (DNA): TGTGCCAGCAGTGAGGAGGAGAGCCCTTTGGGGGAGCAGTTCTTC. This codes for CASSEEESPLGEQFF. This chain uses TRBV2 with TRBJ2-1; TRBD2 might be the D (5 bases). V was clipped by 3 bases and J by 10 bases, with 19 bases between them. The CDR3 totals 15 residues. Germline CDR1 and CDR2: SNHLY and FYNNEI.

The genes are TRBV10-2 and TRBJ1-6; D unclear. CDR1 WSHSY and CDR2 SAAADI come from the germline V gene. Trimming cost V 8 bases and J 5 bases, with 10 bases left between them. The CDR3 runs to 13 residues. CDR3 bases: TGCGCCAGCGGCCTACAAGATAATTCACCCCTCCACTTT. It is translated as CASGLQDNSPLHF.

J is TRBJ2-5 and V is TRBV28; TRBD2 might be the D (5 bases). The CDR3 spans 16 residues. V was pared by 4 bases and J by 0 bases, with 15 bases between. In germline, CDR1 is MDHEN, CDR2 SYDVKM. CDR3 amino acids: CASSSQPAVYQETQYF. CDR3 nucleotide sequence: TGTGCCAGCAGTTCCCAGCCAGCGGTATACCAAGAGACCCAGTACTTC.

The chain employs TRBV25-1 and TRBJ1-2; no firm D call. Germline loops: CDR1 MGHDK, CDR2 SYGVNS. Trimming cost V 6 bases and J 6 bases, with 14 bases left between them. The CDR3 sequence is 13 residues long. The DNA for the CDR3 is TGTGCCAGCAGGGAGAATACTCGGGATGGCTACACCTTC. Amino acids: CASRENTRDGYTF.

This rearrangement joins TRBV7-9 to TRBJ1-3; D call uncertain. Trimming took 5 bases from V and 1 from J, leaving 9 bases between them. The V gene's germline CDR1 is SEHNR and CDR2 FQNEAQ (reference sequence). This CDR3 has 14 residues. The CDR3 coding sequence is TGTGCCAGCAGCCCCGGGGTTTCTGGAAACACCATATATTTT. Encoded protein: CASSPGVSGNTIYF.

This clone was seen a few times. This sequence joins TRBV27 and TRBJ2-7; 7 nucleotides line up with TRBD1. The V and J ends lost 8 bases and 3 bases, in that order; junction bases with no gene match: 10. The CDR3 sequence is 14 residues long. Germline V gene sequence: CDR1 MNHEY, CDR2 SMNVEV (reference sequence). This chain's CDR3 is CASGHTGTDYEQYF. CDR3 nucleotides: TGTGCCAGCGGCCATACCGGGACAGACTACGAGCAGTACTTC.

The chain combines TRBV4-1 with TRBJ1-2; D gene uncertain. The CDR3 sequence is 14 residues long. Trimming shortened V by 4 bases and J by 5 bases, and 14 bases separated the two germline ends. Germline V CDR1 and CDR2: MGHRA, YSYEKL. The CDR3 sequence: CASSPERGVYGYTF. As DNA, the CDR3 is TGCGCCAGCAGCCCTGAGCGGGGTGTATATGGCTACACCTTC.

The chain couples TRBV27 to TRBJ2-6; no clear D gene. The ends were cut back, 4 bases at V and 3 bases at J, with 10 bases in the middle. Germline CDR1 reads MNHEY; CDR2 reads SMNVEV (reference sequence). The CDR3 is made up of 15 amino acids. CDR3 in amino acids: CASSSSIGGANVLTF. CDR3 in DNA: TGTGCCAGCAGTTCGAGTATTGGTGGGGCCAACGTCCTGACTTTC.

In this sample, this clone turned up a few times. The gene calls are TRBV4-2 and TRBJ2-2; the match to TRBD2 covers 8 bases. The ends lost 4 bases at V and 10 bases at J; junction bases unmatched: 11. Germline CDR1 reads LGHNA; CDR2 reads YNFKEQ. CDR3 length equals 15 residues. CDR3 DNA: TGTGCCAGCAGCCGGGGTAACGGGAGGGCCGAGGAGCTGTTTTTT. It yields the protein CASSRGNGRAEELFF.

This clone was counted a few times. The chain recombines TRBV29-1 with TRBJ2-3; 12 bases are shared with TRBD2. The length of the CDR3 is 20 residues. Looked up from germline, CDR1 is SQVTM and CDR2 is ANQGSEA. Trimming at V came to 1 base and at J to 0 bases, leaving 14 bases not matched to a gene. CDR3 bases: TGCAGCGTTGAAGCTTGGGAGGGACTAGCGGGCACCTATAGCACAGATACGCAGTATTTT. Its translation is CSVEAWEGLAGTYSTDTQYF.

The V gene is TRBV11-1, the J gene TRBJ2-3; 13 bases align to TRBD2. The germline gives CDR1 SGHAT, CDR2 FQDESV (reference sequence). The CDR3 is 16 residues long. The J segment lost 9 bases and the V segment lost 6 bases, leaving 12 bases of the junction unmatched. The CDR3 sequence is CASRPPGLAGTGTQYF. The CDR3 DNA sequence: TGTGCCAGCAGGCCCCCGGGACTAGCGGGGACGGGAACGCAGTATTTT.

The chain carries TRBV2 and TRBJ1-2; 7 bases align to TRBD1. The CDR3 runs 14 residues. CDR1 is SNHLY and CDR2 is FYNNEI in the germline V gene. V lost 1 base to trimming and J lost 5 bases; unmatched junction nucleotides: 4. CDR3 amino acids: CASSEGNRGYGYTF. CDR3 coding DNA: TGTGCCAGCAGTGAAGGGAACAGGGGTTATGGCTACACCTTC.

V is TRBV7-6 and J is TRBJ1-1; perhaps TRBD1 as D (5 bases). The CDR3 has 14 residues. Trimming shortened V by 5 bases and J by 4 bases, and 14 bases separated the two germline ends. Germline CDR1 and CDR2: SGHVS and FNYEAQ. The CDR3, as DNA: TGTGCCAGCAGCCCCAGGGAGGGCGGCACTGAAGCTTTCTTT. Translating gives CASSPREGGTEAFF.